This entry describes one T cell receptor beta chain. These data originate in a study of T cell clusters in autoimmune cytopenias. TRB was amplified by touch-down multiplex PCR, primer pools A and B combined. TCRdb derives one entry per CDR3 protein from the multiplex PCR reads, leaving out DNA. This sample contains roughly 8,400 distinct CDR3 sequences. TRB amplification used approximately 270 ng of peripheral blood genomic DNA. CDR3 length: 13 amino acids. CDR1 and CDR2 (germline): ENHRY, SYGVKD. The specimen was peripheral blood. The genes are TRBV10-3 and TRBJ1-1; absent DNA, TCRdb's TRBD1 call cannot be checked. This clonotype was obtained from a human donor with an autoimmune cytopenia or autoimmune hepatitis (not recorded which). CDR3 sequence reads: CAISVEGGSEAFF.